There are many counts of the clone carrying this TCR beta chain. The germline V gene encodes CDR1 KGHSH and CDR2 LQKENI. V was pared by 3 bases and J by 5 bases, with 7 bases between. This CDR3 region has 12 residues. These data originate in a study of T cell repertoires in cytomegalovirus infection. TCRdb used MiXCR to reprocess the reads, holding one entry per CDR3 protein. The data contain about 230,000 distinct CDR3 sequences, around 6.6% of them seen just once; the ten biggest clones take up less than 7.5%. The chain links TRBV18 to TRBJ1-2, with D uncertain. Sequencing used PBMCs. This TCR was sampled from a human donor in good health (CMV status not recorded). Some clones in this sample may be carry-over from other donors' samples. CDR3 loop: CASSPDIYGYTF. CDR3 coding DNA: TGTGCCAGCTCACCGGATATATATGGCTACACCTTC.